Each of the 28 T cell receptor beta chains below was sequenced from the same sample in a study of T cells in Graves' hyperthyroidism and ophthalmopathy. What was amplified from RNA transcripts were TCR beta CDR3 regions. The HTBI primer set served for first-round RT-PCR of the TCR CDR3. TCRdb used MiXCR to reprocess the multiplex PCR reads, holding one entry per CDR3 protein. There are about 380,000 distinct CDR3 sequences in the sample; less than 20% occur only once, and 35% to 50% lies in the top ten. Sequenced sample: blood. The receptors stem from a man aged 18 to 30 with Graves' ophthalmopathy.

This clonotype was seen many times. V is TRBV3-1 and J is TRBJ1-5; TRBD1 might be the D (6 bases). Germline V CDR1 and CDR2: LGHDT, YNNKEL (reference sequence). Trimming pared 1 base from V and 3 bases from J, leaving 10 bases between. CDR3 length: 15 amino acids. CDR3 residues: CASSQGGQFNQPQHF. The CDR3 DNA follows: TGTGCCAGCAGCCAAGGCGGACAGTTCAATCAGCCCCAGCATTTT.

Only a few counts were recorded for this clonotype. The chain is built from TRBV10-1 and TRBJ1-1, with D possibly being TRBD1 (5 bases). This CDR3 contains 13 residues. Deletions cut 2 bases from V and 8 bases from J, with 12 bases between. Germline V gene sequence: CDR1 WNHNN, CDR2 SYGVQD (reference sequence). This chain's CDR3 is CASSETGRREAFF. CDR3 DNA: TGCGCCAGCAGTGAGACAGGCCGCCGGGAAGCTTTCTTT.

The V and J genes are TRBV19 and TRBJ2-1; tentatively, D is TRBD1 (6 bases). Germline V lookup: CDR1 LNHDA, CDR2 SQIVND (reference sequence). The length of the CDR3 is 16 residues. V lost 7 bases, J lost 7 bases, and 23 bases lay in between. The chain's CDR3 is CASTEQGSSPINEQFF. Written as DNA, the CDR3 is TGTGCCAGTACCGAACAGGGTTCGTCCCCTATTAATGAGCAGTTCTTC.

This clonotype has a count of ten or more. This chain connects TRBV11-3 to TRBJ2-3, with D possibly TRBD1 on 5 matching bases. Trimming cost V 6 bases and J 4 bases, with 8 bases left between them. Germline V gene data show CDR1 as SGHNT and CDR2 as YENEEA. The CDR3 runs 12 residues. The CDR3 bases are TGTGCCAGCAGTCAGGGCTCAGATACGCAGTATTTT. Translated: CASSQGSDTQYF.

The gene calls are TRBV5-4 and TRBJ1-5, with D perhaps matching TRBD1 (5 bases). From germline, CDR1 is SGHNT and CDR2 YYREEE (reference sequence). Trimming shortened V by 0 bases and J by 4 bases, and 11 bases separated the two germline ends. The CDR3 totals 15 residues. Here the CDR3 reads CASSLDGGVNQPQHF. DNA of the CDR3: TGTGCCAGCAGCTTGGACGGGGGGGTGAATCAGCCCCAGCATTTT.

On this clonotype: A read error is possible here, since a much larger clone lies one base away. The genes are TRBV7-9 and TRBJ1-6; no definite D call. V was cut by 2 bases and J by 9 bases, with 5 bases left in between. The CDR3 spans 12 residues. Germline assignment: CDR1 SEHNR and CDR2 FQNEAQ (reference sequence). CDR3 sequence: CASSLSGSPLHF. For the CDR3, the DNA is TGTGCCAGCAGCTTATCTGGTTCACCCCTCCACTTT.

This clonotype was recorded many times. The V and J genes are TRBV18 and TRBJ2-4, with D unclear. From germline, CDR1 is KGHSH and CDR2 LQKENI. V was trimmed by 3 bases and J by 9 bases, leaving 15 bases between them. This CDR3 is 14 amino acids long. CDR3 in DNA: TGTGCCAGCTCACCTTCAGGAGAGGACGGCATTCAGTACTTC. Translated: CASSPSGEDGIQYF.

This clonotype was recorded a few times. The genes are TRBV12-3 or TRBV12-4 and TRBJ2-3; 7 nucleotides line up with TRBD1. The junction had 7 bases not matched to a gene; V was cut back by 4 bases and J by 6 bases. This CDR3 region has 14 residues. CDR3 amino acids: CASSSYRGADTQYF. In DNA, the CDR3 is TGTGCCAGCAGTTCCTACAGGGGAGCCGATACGCAGTATTTT.

The genes are TRBV2 and TRBJ1-1; possible D gene TRBD1, 5 bases. Germline V gives CDR1 SNHLY, CDR2 FYNNEI. The ends were cut back, 7 bases at V and 0 bases at J, with 15 bases in the middle. CDR3 length equals 15 residues. The CDR3 reads CASMGRAVMNTEAFF. The DNA for the CDR3 is TGTGCCAGCATGGGACGAGCGGTTATGAACACTGAAGCTTTCTTT.

This clonotype was observed many times. The gene calls are TRBV18 and TRBJ1-2; TRBD1 matches 8 bases. CDR1 KGHSH and CDR2 LQKENI come from the germline V gene. This CDR3 has 11 residues. V trimming: 6 bases; J trimming: 9 bases; junction bases outside the gene matches: 3. This CDR3 reads CASSGQGSYTF. The DNA of the CDR3 is TGTGCCAGCTCTGGACAGGGAAGCTACACCTTC. The full variable domain, in which reference TRBV18 and TRBJ1-2 provide the parts outside the CDR3, is NAGVMQNPRHLVRRRGQEARLRCSPMKGHSHVYWYRQLPEEGLKFMVYLQKENIIDESGMPKERFSAEFPKEGPSILRIQQVVRGDSAAYFCASSGQGSYTFGSGTRLTVV.

This clonotype has at least ten counts. The chain links TRBV28 to TRBJ2-7; D possibly matches TRBD1 or TRBD2 (7 bases each). Germline V gives CDR1 MDHEN, CDR2 SYDVKM. The CDR3 totals 15 residues. V lost 2 bases and J lost 9, with 20 bases in between. The DNA for the CDR3 is TGTGCCAGCAGTTTAAGGGACAGAGGCCCGGGGGGGCAGTACTTC. This codes for CASSLRDRGPGGQYF.

The chain links TRBV5-8 to TRBJ2-1; D is unresolved. The CDR3 consists of 15 residues. Germline CDR1 SGHTS, CDR2 YDEGEE. Trimming cost V 4 bases and J 0 bases, with 11 bases left between them. CDR3 coding DNA: TGTGCCAGCAGCATGGTCCCGGCCTCCTACAATGAGCAGTTCTTC. Translated: CASSMVPASYNEQFF.

The CDR3 coding sequence is TGCAGCGTCCAAACGCAGGGGAGGGAAAAACTGTTTTTT. Translation: CSVQTQGREKLFF. The chain joins TRBV29-1 to TRBJ1-4, with D tentatively TRBD1 (6 bases). The CDR3 covers 13 residues. From germline, CDR1 is SQVTM and CDR2 ANQGSEA. The V and J ends lost 6 bases and 8 bases respectively, with 16 bases between them.

This clonotype has a handful of counts. The V call is TRBV9, the J call TRBJ2-2; 14 bases agree with TRBD2. The V gene end was trimmed by 3 bases and the J gene end by 4 bases; junction bases not matched to a gene: 14. This CDR3 is built from 20 residues. Per germline, CDR1 SGDLS and CDR2 YYNGEE. This CDR3 reads CASSAGTGLAGAFGTGELFF. The CDR3 nucleotides are TGTGCCAGCAGCGCCGGAACGGGACTAGCGGGGGCTTTTGGCACCGGGGAGCTGTTTTTT.

This clonotype was observed a few times. The chain carries TRBV12-3 or TRBV12-4 and TRBJ2-2, with TRBD1 matching 8 bases. Trimming removed 3 bases from V and 7 bases from J; junction bases left unmatched: 4. The CDR3 is 14 amino acids. In DNA form, the CDR3 reads TGTGCCAGCAGTTTGGACAGGGCGGGCGGGGAGCTGTTTTTT. It is translated as CASSLDRAGGELFF.

This clonotype was picked up many times. The chain recombines TRBV7-9 with TRBJ1-2; no definite D call. The CDR3 spans 15 residues. Between the trimmed V and J ends, which lost 0 bases and 5 bases, there was a span of 13 bases. CDR1 is SEHNR and CDR2 is FQNEAQ in the germline V gene (reference sequence). The CDR3 DNA sequence: TGTGCCAGCAGCTTAGCGCTCTCTGTGGGGTATGGCTACACCTTC. Residues: CASSLALSVGYGYTF.

The table lists this clonotype with many counts. The chain uses TRBV12-3 or TRBV12-4 and TRBJ1-1, with TRBD1 as a possible D gene (6 bases). The length of the CDR3 is 16 residues. V gave up 5 bases and J gave up 3 bases, with 19 bases separating them. The CDR3 bases are TGTGCCAGCAGTGACACTGGGGGGGCTGGTGACACTGAAGCTTTCTTT. Encoded protein: CASSDTGGAGDTEAFF.

This clonotype was seen repeatedly, ten times or more. The chain couples TRBV3-1 to TRBJ1-1; a possible D gene is TRBD1 (6 bases). From germline, CDR1 is LGHDT and CDR2 YNNKEL (reference sequence). The CDR3 is 15 amino acids. V was trimmed by 5 bases and J by 4 bases, leaving 17 bases between them. In DNA, the CDR3 is TGTGCCAGCAGCACCCTCACAGGGTTTTCCACTGAAGCTTTCTTT. It specifies CASSTLTGFSTEAFF.

This clonotype was seen at least ten times. The rearrangement links TRBV5-1 to TRBJ1-1; TRBD1 is a possible D gene (6 bases). The ends were cut back, 1 base at V and 7 bases at J, with 14 bases in the middle. Germline V gives CDR1 SGHRS, CDR2 YFSETQ. This CDR3 has 14 residues. This CDR3 is CASSLRPGDGEAFF. CDR3 in DNA: TGCGCCAGCAGCTTGCGGCCAGGGGACGGTGAAGCTTTCTTT.

This clonotype was seen a few times. This chain links TRBV12-3 or TRBV12-4 with TRBJ2-7; 9 positions match TRBD1. Trimming removed 9 bases from V and 1 base from J; junction bases left unmatched: 4. This CDR3 has 13 residues. The CDR3 DNA follows: TGTGCCAGGAAAGGGACAGGGTCCTACGAGCAGTACTTC. Amino acids: CARKGTGSYEQYF.

The chain joins TRBV9 to TRBJ2-5, with TRBD1 matching 11 bases. The CDR3 loop spans 15 amino acids. The ends lost 0 bases at V and 4 bases at J; junction bases unmatched: 2. Germline V lookup: CDR1 SGDLS, CDR2 YYNGEE. CDR3 sequence (DNA): TGTGCCAGCAGCGTAGGGACAGGGGGCGGAGAGACCCAGTACTTC. Protein: CASSVGTGGGETQYF.

This clonotype was detected a few times. This chain connects TRBV13 to TRBJ2-5, with 8 bases that match TRBD2. The CDR3 covers 15 residues. CDR1 is PRHDT and CDR2 is FYEKMQ in the germline V gene (reference sequence). J lost 7 bases, V lost 5 bases, and 12 bases had no gene match. The CDR3 protein is CASSVDGLAGGTQYF. Written as DNA, the CDR3 is TGTGCCAGCAGCGTAGACGGACTAGCCGGGGGGACCCAGTACTTC.

V usage is TRBV6-5 and J usage is TRBJ2-5, with a tentative D call TRBD2 (5 bases). Trimming pared 0 bases from V and 5 bases from J, leaving 10 bases between. The length of the CDR3 is 14 residues. The germline V gene has CDR1 MNHEY and CDR2 SVGAGI. The CDR3 DNA reads as TGTGCCAGCAGTTACTCCCTAGCAAGCGAGACCCAGTACTTC. As protein: CASSYSLASETQYF.

This clonotype showed up just a few times. The V and J genes are TRBV27 and TRBJ2-3; D unresolved. The CDR3 is 15 residues long. In germline, CDR1 is MNHEY, CDR2 SMNVEV (reference sequence). V was trimmed by 5 bases and J by 1 base, leaving 13 bases between them. DNA of the CDR3: TGTGCCAGCAGTGGTTTTCAGAGACGCACAGATACGCAGTATTTT. Amino acids: CASSGFQRRTDTQYF.

In regard to this clonotype: Just one base apart from a much larger clone, this may be a read error. This sequence joins TRBV6-2 or TRBV6-3 and TRBJ2-7, with 7 bases lining up with TRBD2. CDR1 is MNHEY and CDR2 is SVGEGT in the germline V gene. This CDR3 has 14 residues. J was trimmed by 6 bases and V by 5 bases; bases with no gene match: 10. CDR3 nucleotides: TGTGCCAGCAGTCCTGGGGGGGGGGGGGGCGAGCAGTACTTC. Translated, it gives CASSPGGGGGEQYF.

This clonotype was seen more than once but under ten times. The chain has TRBV29-1 and TRBJ1-2; weak D call: TRBD1 (5 bases). The CDR3 length is 13 residues. Trimming took 7 bases from V and 0 from J, leaving 12 bases between them. Germline lookup yields CDR1 SQVTM and CDR2 ANQGSEA. CDR3 DNA: TGCAGCGCCCTAACGGGGGCTAACTATGGCTACACCTTC. This codes for CSALTGANYGYTF.

This clonotype was observed a single time. The junction and the germline gene differ at one end; a read error may be behind it. This chain connects TRBV9 to TRBJ1-1, with D possibly TRBD1 on 6 matching bases. Germline CDR1 SGDLS, CDR2 YYNGEE. The CDR3 runs 13 residues. The CDR3 DNA reads TGTGCCAGCAGCGTAGGTGGGGACACTCAAGCTTTCTTT. The encoded protein is CASSVGGDTQAFF.

This clonotype was seen repeatedly, ten times or more. V and J are TRBV20-1 and TRBJ2-2; 12 bases are shared with TRBD2. V dropped 0 bases and J dropped 6; count of bases not matched to a gene: 11. Germline V lookup: CDR1 DFQATT, CDR2 SNEGSKA (reference sequence). CDR3 size: 18 residues. The CDR3 sequence: CSARESSGGAVLSGELFF. For the CDR3, the DNA is TGCAGTGCTAGAGAGTCTAGCGGGGGGGCCGTTCTGTCCGGGGAGCTGTTTTTT.